This T cell receptor (beta chain) was obtained from a study of OX40 agonist ivuxolimab in advanced cancers. Turning to the study itself: Dose-escalation patients were diagnosed with hepatocellular carcinoma, melanoma, renal cell cancer or head and neck cancer. Regarding the study as a whole: Clonal expansion from baseline to week 6 occurred in both CD4+ and CD8+ T cells.

Worth noting for this clone: What it binds is unknown.

CDR1 and CDR2 (germline): KGHSH, LQKENI. The CDR3 extends over 13 amino acids. V dropped 2 bases and J dropped 8 bases, with 10 bases sitting between them. Profiled with immunoSEQ multiplex PCR; TCRdb holds only in-frame clones, not every one. The data contain some 68,000 clones, about nine tenths of them singletons. The study sampled blood at baseline, cycle 4 day 1, and cycle 7 day 1. The receptor comes from an adult with an advanced solid tumor such as melanoma, head and neck, liver or kidney cancer. The sequencing used CD4+ or CD8+ T cells sorted from blood, collected in a trial of the OX40 agonist ivuxolimab. The J gene is TRBJ2-1, the V gene TRBV18; no firm D call. CDR3 sequence reads: CASSPGPEDEQFF. Written as DNA, the CDR3 is TGTGCCAGCTCACCAGGACCCGAGGATGAGCAGTTCTTC.